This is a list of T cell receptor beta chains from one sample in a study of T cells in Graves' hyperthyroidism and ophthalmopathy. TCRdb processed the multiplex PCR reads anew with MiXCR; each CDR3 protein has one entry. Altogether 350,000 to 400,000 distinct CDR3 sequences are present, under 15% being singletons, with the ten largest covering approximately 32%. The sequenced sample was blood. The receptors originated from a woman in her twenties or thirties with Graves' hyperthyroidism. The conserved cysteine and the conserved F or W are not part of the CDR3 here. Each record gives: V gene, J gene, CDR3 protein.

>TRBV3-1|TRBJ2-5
ASSQGYRSQETQY
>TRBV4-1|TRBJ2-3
ASSQVSPDTQY
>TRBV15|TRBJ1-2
ATSTSTGGVGYGYT
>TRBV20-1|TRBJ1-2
SANKGGNYGYT
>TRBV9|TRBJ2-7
ASSEGSGVGEQY
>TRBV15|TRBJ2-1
ATSRWDTGRNNEQF
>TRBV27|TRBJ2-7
ASSLSRARSYEQY
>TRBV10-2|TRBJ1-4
ASSVQGAREKLF
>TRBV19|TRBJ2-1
ASSMVGLAPGNEQF
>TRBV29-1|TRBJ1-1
SVGGPANTEAF
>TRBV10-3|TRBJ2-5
AISVGEGRQETQY
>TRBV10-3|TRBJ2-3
AISESKSGTSSTDTQY
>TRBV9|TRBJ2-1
ASRATSGPYNEQF
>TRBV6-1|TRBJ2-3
ASSPGGVGTDTQY
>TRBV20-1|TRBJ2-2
SVRLLRQGLNTGELF
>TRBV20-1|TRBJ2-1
SASRTSGSTEQF
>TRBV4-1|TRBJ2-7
ASSPGGRLSGIDEQY
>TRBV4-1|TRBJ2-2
ASSQEVPGTSGSGELF
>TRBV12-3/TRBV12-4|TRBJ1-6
ASSFGQGGSPLH
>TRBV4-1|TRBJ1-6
ASSQEGVSPLH
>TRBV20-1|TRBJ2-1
SARVGGGERSYNEQF
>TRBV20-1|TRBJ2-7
SAKTQGASYEQY
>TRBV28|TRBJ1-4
ASRWVQQGEKLF
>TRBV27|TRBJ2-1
ASSLVVGGPSYNEQF
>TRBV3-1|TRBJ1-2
ASSQTREWGHYGYT
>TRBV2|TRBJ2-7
ASSWTSGTRYEQY
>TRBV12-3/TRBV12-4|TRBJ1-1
ASTKRQGGTEAF
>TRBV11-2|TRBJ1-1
ASSPIRSLNTEAF
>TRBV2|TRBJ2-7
ASSAALDVYEQY
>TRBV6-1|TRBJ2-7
ASSRTFDYEQY
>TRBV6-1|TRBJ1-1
ASSRWVLENTEAF
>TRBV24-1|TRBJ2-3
ATSDSGTSRPTRTDTQY
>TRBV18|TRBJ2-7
ASSRQGIFYEQY
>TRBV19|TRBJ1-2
ASSRDGTAGRNYGYT
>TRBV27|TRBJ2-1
ASSLTHRDSPLNEQF
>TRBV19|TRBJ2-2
ASSIRPPLAASPTGELF
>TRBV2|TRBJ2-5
ASSELSGGETQY
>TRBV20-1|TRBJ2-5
SAQQGTQY
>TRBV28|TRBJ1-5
ASSLSSRYSNQPQH
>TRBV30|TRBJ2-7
AWSESRAYEQY
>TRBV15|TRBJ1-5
ATSNTDRGGNQPQH
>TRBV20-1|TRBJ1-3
SAKTDRFSGNTIY
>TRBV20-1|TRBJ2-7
SARGAPGTYEQY
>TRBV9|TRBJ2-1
ASSAAGGVSYNEQF
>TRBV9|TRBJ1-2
ASSVTPSGYTNYGYT
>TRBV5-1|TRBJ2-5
ASSAAAGVGETQY
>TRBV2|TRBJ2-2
ASSPSGGNTGELF
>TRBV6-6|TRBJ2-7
ASSYSNSGQY